This TCR beta chain was profiled in a study of blood T cell repertoires in COVID-19. As for the study in general: COVID-19 samples collected from the United States, Italy and Spain covered acute and convalescent phases. T cells, B-cell-depleted T cells, or PBMCs provided the cDNA or gDNA that served as material.

Original handling: Using reference gene primer amplification, nucleated cell counts were estimated. TCRdb keeps only in-frame clones here, not all; method: immunoSEQ multiplex PCR. V, J and clone size are taken as reported in that table, and D and trimming were inferred from the DNA itself. The profile shows some 150,000 clones, approximately 83% of them singletons. CDR3 length: 16 residues. The germline V gene has CDR1 MGHRA and CDR2 YSYEKL. The trim removed 0 bases at V and 5 bases at J, leaving 4 bases unmatched. The chain combines TRBV4-1 with TRBJ1-5; 10 bases align to TRBD1. The source of this sequence is an older man with acute or convalescent COVID-19. Input material: peripheral blood. CDR3 sequence (DNA): TGCGCCAGCAGCCAAGATTGGGGGACAGGGGATCAGCCCCAGCATTTT. This translates into CASSQDWGTGDQPQHF.